This TCR beta chain was identified in a study of blood T cell repertoires in COVID-19. Study-wide context: The United States, Italy and Spain provided the acute and convalescent COVID-19 samples.

Original handling: Scientists estimated how many nucleated cells there were by amplifying reference gene primers. Profiled with immunoSEQ multiplex PCR; TCRdb holds only in-frame clones, not every one. V and J calls and clone size are copied from that table; D and trimming were computed from the DNA. The sample comprises about 45,000 clones, almost 85% of which are singletons, and around 15% rests with the top ten. Germline V CDR1 and CDR2: SGDLS, YYNGEE. Trimming removed 4 bases from V and 5 bases from J, with 18 bases in between. This CDR3 contains 16 residues. This rearrangement joins TRBV9 to TRBJ2-2; D ambiguous. The source is a human donor in a cohort sampled during active COVID-19. The sequencing input was peripheral blood. CDR3 in amino acids: CASSPRWSRETGELFF. CDR3 DNA: TGTGCCAGCAGCCCGCGCTGGAGCAGAGAGACCGGGGAGCTGTTTTTT.